This TCR beta chain was sequenced for a study of blood T cell repertoires in COVID-19. In this sample, this clone turned up a few times. Original analysis: From reference gene primer amplification, estimates of nucleated cell counts were derived. TCRdb's table, derived via immunoSEQ multiplex PCR, lists solely in-frame clones and lacks some. V, J and clone size reflect that table, while D and trimming were determined from the DNA. Among over 400,000 clones, 70% to 90% were seen once, and the ten largest hold 3% to 4%. There are 12 residues in the CDR3. The V end lost 9 bases, the J end lost 4 bases, and 11 bases lay between the germline ends. The V gene's germline CDR1 is KGHDR and CDR2 SFDVKD.

The sequenced sample was peripheral blood. This chain uses TRBV24-1 with TRBJ1-2; tentative D call: TRBD1 (6 bases). This clonotype was sampled from a human donor in a cohort sampled during active COVID-19. CDR3 coding DNA: TGTGCCACCTGGACAGCCTTCTATGGCTACACCTTC. Protein product: CATWTAFYGYTF.